Here is one T cell receptor beta chain with its context. Its antigen is unidentified. Reasons for excluding patients were uncontrolled infection, other autoimmune disease, pregnancy or lactation. The V end lost 5 bases, the J end lost 7 bases, and 9 bases lay between the germline ends. The CDR3 is 11 residues long. Germline lookup yields CDR1 SEHNR and CDR2 FQNEAQ (reference sequence). Amplification targeted TCR beta CDR3 regions from RNA transcripts. An initial round of RT-PCR targeting the TCR CDR3 relied on the HTBI primer set. TCRdb re-called the multiplex PCR reads through MiXCR, storing one row per CDR3 protein. Of roughly 500,000 distinct CDR3 sequences listed, 40% to 50% are singletons. These data originate in a study of T cells in Graves' hyperthyroidism and ophthalmopathy. General study points: Ophthalmopathy cases were set apart from stable hyperthyroidism by a 13 V-J model.

Sequencing was done on a sample of peripheral blood or thyroid tissue (not recorded which). The source of this sequence is an adult woman with Graves' disease, either hyperthyroidism or ophthalmopathy (not recorded which). The chain carries TRBV7-9 and TRBJ2-7; no clear D gene. The CDR3 DNA reads as TGTGCCAGCAGCGCGCTGGGGGAGCAGTACTTC. Protein product: CASSALGEQYF.